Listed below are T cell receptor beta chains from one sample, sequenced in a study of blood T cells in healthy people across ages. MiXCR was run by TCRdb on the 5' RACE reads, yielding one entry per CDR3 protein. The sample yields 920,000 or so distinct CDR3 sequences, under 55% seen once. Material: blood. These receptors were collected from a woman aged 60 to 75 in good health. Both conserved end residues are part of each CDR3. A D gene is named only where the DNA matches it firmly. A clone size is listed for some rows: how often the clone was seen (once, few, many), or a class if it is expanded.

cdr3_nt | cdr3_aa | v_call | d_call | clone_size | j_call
TGTGCCAGCAGTTACCTTAGCGGGGAGTACCAAGAGACCCAGTACTTC | CASSYLSGEYQETQYF | TRBV6-6 | TRBD2 | . | TRBJ2-5
TGCGCCAGCAGCTTGGGGCTAGCGGGAGGTCGCCTCTCCTACGAGCAGTACTTC | CASSLGLAGGRLSYEQYF | TRBV5-1 | TRBD2 | few | TRBJ2-7
TGTGCCAGCAGTGAAAGGCAGGGCGCTCGGCCCCAGCATTTT | CASSERQGARPQHF | TRBV2 | . | . | TRBJ1-5
TGTGCCAGCAGCTTACTCACAGGGGGTGGCGAGCAGTACTTC | CASSLLTGGGEQYF | TRBV7-2 | TRBD1 | few | TRBJ2-7
TGTGCCAGCCTCTACAGGGGTTATAATGAGCAGTACTTC | CASLYRGYNEQYF | TRBV2 | TRBD1 | . | TRBJ2-4
TGTGCCAGCAGCTTCGTAGGGAACATTCAGTACTTC | CASSFVGNIQYF | TRBV7-2 | . | . | TRBJ2-4
TGTGCCAGCAGTTTAACCACAGCGATACCCTACAATGAGCAGTTCTTC | CASSLTTAIPYNEQFF | TRBV27 | . | . | TRBJ2-1
TGTGCCAGCAGCTTCCCCGGACAGGGCCAAGAGACCCAGTACTTC | CASSFPGQGQETQYF | TRBV7-9 | TRBD1 | . | TRBJ2-5
TGTGCCTGGAGTACCTCCGGGACTAGCCGTGCGGATGAGCAGTTCTTC | CAWSTSGTSRADEQFF | TRBV30 | TRBD2 | few | TRBJ2-1
TGTGCCAGCTTTCGACGGGATGAGCAGTTCTTC | CASFRRDEQFF | TRBV2 | . | . | TRBJ2-1
TGTGCCAGCAGTTTTGCTCGGGGGAGTGGCTATGGCTACACCTTC | CASSFARGSGYGYTF | TRBV28 | . | . | TRBJ1-2
TGTGCCACCAACGACGGACAAGAGACCCAGTACTTC | CATNDGQETQYF | TRBV24-1 | . | . | TRBJ2-5
TGTGCCAGCAGTTACTCCCGGGAACGGCCGGGCAATGAGCAGTTCTTC | CASSYSRERPGNEQFF | TRBV6-5 | . | few | TRBJ2-1
TGCAGTGCTAGTGAGGCAGTGACCTACTTAGGTGAGCAGTTCTTC | CSASEAVTYLGEQFF | TRBV20-1 | . | few | TRBJ2-1
TGTGCCAGCAGTACCCTAGGGGAAACTGAAGCTTTCTTT | CASSTLGETEAFF | TRBV6-6 | . | . | TRBJ1-1
TGTGCCACCAGTGACCCGGGACAGGTGGGGAATGAGCAGTTCTTC | CATSDPGQVGNEQFF | TRBV24-1 | TRBD1 | . | TRBJ2-1
TGCAGCGTTCGAGTCGACGGGGATAGGGGCAATGAGCAGTACTTC | CSVRVDGDRGNEQYF | TRBV29-1 | . | . | TRBJ2-5
TGTGCCAGCAGTGGGGGACCCAAGGGAGGGGAATGGGAGCAGTACTTC | CASSGGPKGGEWEQYF | TRBV2 | TRBD2 | . | TRBJ2-5
TGTGCCAGCAACAATAGCGGGAGAGGCAACAATGAGCAGTTCTTC | CASNNSGRGNNEQFF | TRBV6-1 | TRBD2 | . | TRBJ2-1
TGTGCCAGCAGTTGGGGACTGGCGGGTTGGAATGAGCAGTTCTTC | CASSWGLAGWNEQFF | TRBV6-2/TRBV6-3 | . | few | TRBJ2-1
TGCAGTGCTTCCATTGTGGCGGGACTAGTTAATGAGCAGTTCTTC | CSASIVAGLVNEQFF | TRBV20-1 | TRBD2 | . | TRBJ2-1
TGTGCCACCAGCACGAGAGGAGGCAGGGAAACCCAGTACTTC | CATSTRGGRETQYF | TRBV15 | . | . | TRBJ2-7
TGTGCCAGCAGCCACTCGAACACTGAAGCTTTCTTT | CASSHSNTEAFF | TRBV3-1 | . | . | TRBJ1-1
TGCGCCAGCAGCCTGGGGGGAACTAATGAAGAGCTGTTTTTT | CASSLGGTNEELFF | TRBV4-1 | . | . | TRBJ1-4
TGTGCCAGCAGTTACGAGGGACTTATGAACAATGAGCAGTTCTTC | CASSYEGLMNNEQFF | TRBV6-5 | . | . | TRBJ2-1
TGCAGTGCTATCGGGACTAGCAGGAACTACGAGCAGTACTTC | CSAIGTSRNYEQYF | TRBV20-1 | TRBD2 | . | TRBJ2-7
TGTGCCAGTAGTATACTGGGTGTCGGCAGCAATGAGCAGTTCTTC | CASSILGVGSNEQFF | TRBV19 | . | . | TRBJ2-1
TGCGGTATTACGGGACTAGCGACAGATACGCAGTATTTT | CGITGLATDTQYF | TRBV20-1 | TRBD2 | . | TRBJ2-3
TGTGCCAGCACCCCTCGGGGCCGAGCGGTAACAGATACGCAGTATTTT | CASTPRGRAVTDTQYF | TRBV12-3/TRBV12-4 | . | . | TRBJ2-3
TGTGCCATCGGAGTGTTGGGGGGAGCGAATGAGCAGTTCTTC | CAIGVLGGANEQFF | TRBV10-3 | . | few | TRBJ2-1
TGTGCCAGCAGCCCCGGAGGGATCCCAGCCAAAAACATTCAGTACTTC | CASSPGGIPAKNIQYF | TRBV7-7 | . | . | TRBJ2-4
TGTGCCAGCAGTACCAATAAAGCGGGATGGGACTACGAGCAGTACTTC | CASSTNKAGWDYEQYF | TRBV5-4 | TRBD2 | . | TRBJ2-7
TGCAGCGTCCAACTAGCGGGAAACCACAATGAGCAGTTCTTC | CSVQLAGNHNEQFF | TRBV29-1 | TRBD2 | . | TRBJ2-1
TGTGCCAGCAGCCAGACAGGGGGCGATGAGCGGGAGCAGTTCTTC | CASSQTGGDEREQFF | TRBV7-9 | TRBD1 | few | TRBJ2-1
TGTGCCAGCAGCCTCTTTGACAGGGGACTAGTATCCAGCACAGATACGCAGTATTTT | CASSLFDRGLVSSTDTQYF | TRBV3-1 | . | . | TRBJ2-3
TGTGCCAGCAGTCCAGGACAGGGATCCAATGAGCAGTACTTC | CASSPGQGSNEQYF | TRBV2 | TRBD1 | . | TRBJ2-7
TGTGCCAGCAGTGAAAACAGGGGAAGGCAGTTCTTC | CASSENRGRQFF | TRBV2 | TRBD1 | . | TRBJ2-1
TGCAGTGGGAGAGGGGGAGATCAGCCCCAGCATTTT | CSGRGGDQPQHF | TRBV20-1 | . | . | TRBJ1-5
TGCAGTGCCTCGGCTCCGACCTACGAGCAGTACTTC | CSASAPTYEQYF | TRBV20-1 | . | many | TRBJ2-7
TGTGCCATCAGTGAGTCGCCACCCCCGGCAGATACGCAGTATTTT | CAISESPPPADTQYF | TRBV10-3 | . | . | TRBJ2-3
TGCAGTGTTAAAGGGAGCTCCTACAATGAGCAGTTCTTC | CSVKGSSYNEQFF | TRBV20-1 | . | . | TRBJ2-1
TGTGCCAGCAGTCTTAGCGCAAATGAGCAGTTCTTC | CASSLSANEQFF | TRBV27 | . | . | TRBJ2-1
TGCGCCAGCAGCTTAGACGATTTCGTGATGAACACTGAAGCTTTCTTT | CASSLDDFVMNTEAFF | TRBV5-1 | . | . | TRBJ1-1
TGTGCCAGCGACCGGGACAGGGGTTCACCCCTCCACTTT | CASDRDRGSPLHF | TRBV6-1 | TRBD1 | . | TRBJ1-6
TGTGCCAGCAGTTACAGTCAGATCTATGGCTACACCTTC | CASSYSQIYGYTF | TRBV6-5 | . | . | TRBJ1-2